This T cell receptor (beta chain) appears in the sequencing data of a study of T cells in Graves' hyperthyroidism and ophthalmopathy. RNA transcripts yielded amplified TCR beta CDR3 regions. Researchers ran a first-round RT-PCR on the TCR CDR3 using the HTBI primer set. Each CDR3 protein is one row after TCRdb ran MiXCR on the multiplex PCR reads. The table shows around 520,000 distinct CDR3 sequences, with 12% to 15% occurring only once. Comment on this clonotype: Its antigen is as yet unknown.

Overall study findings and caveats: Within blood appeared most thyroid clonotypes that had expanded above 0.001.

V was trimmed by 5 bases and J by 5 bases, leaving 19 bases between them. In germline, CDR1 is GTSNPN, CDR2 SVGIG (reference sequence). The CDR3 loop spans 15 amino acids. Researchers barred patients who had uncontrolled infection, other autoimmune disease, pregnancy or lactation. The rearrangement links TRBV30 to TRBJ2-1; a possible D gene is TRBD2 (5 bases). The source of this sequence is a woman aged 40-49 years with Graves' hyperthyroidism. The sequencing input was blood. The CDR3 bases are TGTGCCTGGGGCTCCGGGTCCGGGAACCACAATGAGCAGTTCTTC. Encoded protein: CAWGSGSGNHNEQFF.